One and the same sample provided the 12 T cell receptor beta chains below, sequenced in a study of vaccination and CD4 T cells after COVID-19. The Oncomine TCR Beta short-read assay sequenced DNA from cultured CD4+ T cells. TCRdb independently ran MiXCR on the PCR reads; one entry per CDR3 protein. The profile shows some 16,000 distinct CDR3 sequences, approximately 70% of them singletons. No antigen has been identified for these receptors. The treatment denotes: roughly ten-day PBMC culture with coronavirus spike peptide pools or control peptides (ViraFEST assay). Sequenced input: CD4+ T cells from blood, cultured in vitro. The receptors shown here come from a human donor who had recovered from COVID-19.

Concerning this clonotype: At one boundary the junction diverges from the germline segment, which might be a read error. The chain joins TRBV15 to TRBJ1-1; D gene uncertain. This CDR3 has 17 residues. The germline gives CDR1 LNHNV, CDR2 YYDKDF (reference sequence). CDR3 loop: CATRRVRDWVLSGEAFF. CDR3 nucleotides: TGTGCCACCAGGAGAGTGAGAGATTGGGTTTTAAGCGGTGAAGCTTTCTTT. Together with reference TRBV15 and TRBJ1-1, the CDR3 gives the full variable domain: DAMVIQNPRYQVTQFGKPVTLSCSQTLNHNVMYWYQQKSSQAPKLLFHYYDKDFNNEADTPDNFQSRRPNTSFCFLDIRSPGLGDTAMYLCATRRVRDWVLSGEAFFGQGTRLTVV.

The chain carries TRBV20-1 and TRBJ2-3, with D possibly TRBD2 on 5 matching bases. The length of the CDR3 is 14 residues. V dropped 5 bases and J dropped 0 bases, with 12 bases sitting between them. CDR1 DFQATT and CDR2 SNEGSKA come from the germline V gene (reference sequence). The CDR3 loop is CSAFPSLSTDTQYF. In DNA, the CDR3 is TGCAGTGCTTTCCCTAGCTTAAGCACAGATACGCAGTATTTT.

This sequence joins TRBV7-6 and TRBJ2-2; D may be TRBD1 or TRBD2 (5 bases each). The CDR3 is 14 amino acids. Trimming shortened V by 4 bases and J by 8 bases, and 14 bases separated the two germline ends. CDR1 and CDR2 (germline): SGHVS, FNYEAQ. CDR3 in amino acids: CASSWRTSPGELFF. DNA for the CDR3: TGTGCCAGCAGCTGGAGGACAAGCCCGGGGGAGCTGTTTTTT.

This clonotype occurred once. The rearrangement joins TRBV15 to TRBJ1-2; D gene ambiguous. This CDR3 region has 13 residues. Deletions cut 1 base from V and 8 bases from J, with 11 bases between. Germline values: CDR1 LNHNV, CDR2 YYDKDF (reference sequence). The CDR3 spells CATSRGGQKGYTF. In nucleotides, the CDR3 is TGTGCCACCAGCAGAGGGGGTCAAAAGGGCTACACCTTC.

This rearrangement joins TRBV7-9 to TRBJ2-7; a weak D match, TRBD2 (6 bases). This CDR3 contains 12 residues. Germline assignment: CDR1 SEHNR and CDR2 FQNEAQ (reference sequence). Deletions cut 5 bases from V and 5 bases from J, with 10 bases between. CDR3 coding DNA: TGTGCCAGCAGCGAAACGGGAGACGAGCAGTACTTC. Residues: CASSETGDEQYF.

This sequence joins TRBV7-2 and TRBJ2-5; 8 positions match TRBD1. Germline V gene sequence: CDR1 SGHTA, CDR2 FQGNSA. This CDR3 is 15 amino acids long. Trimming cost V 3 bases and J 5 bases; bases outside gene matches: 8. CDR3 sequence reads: CASSFDRGYGETQYF. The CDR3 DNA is TGTGCCAGCAGCTTCGACAGGGGATACGGCGAGACCCAGTACTTC.

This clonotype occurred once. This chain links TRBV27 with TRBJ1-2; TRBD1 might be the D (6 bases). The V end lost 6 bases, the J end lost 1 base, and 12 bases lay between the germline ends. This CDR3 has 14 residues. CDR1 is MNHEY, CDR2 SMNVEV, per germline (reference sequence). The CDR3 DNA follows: TGTGCCAGCAGATCGACAGGAATTAACTATGGCTACACCTTC. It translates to CASRSTGINYGYTF.

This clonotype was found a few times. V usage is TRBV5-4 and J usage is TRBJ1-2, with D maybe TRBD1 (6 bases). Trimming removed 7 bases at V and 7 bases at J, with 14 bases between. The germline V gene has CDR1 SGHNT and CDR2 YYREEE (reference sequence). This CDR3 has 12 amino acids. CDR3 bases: TGTGCCAGCTTAGGGGGACCGGGTGGCTACACCTTC. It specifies CASLGGPGGYTF.

CDR3 bases: TGTGCCAGTTCTTACCTAGATACGCAGTATTTT. This codes for CASSYLDTQYF. This chain connects TRBV7-9 to TRBJ2-3; D remains ambiguous. Germline values: CDR1 SEHNR, CDR2 FQNEAQ (reference sequence). Trimming took off 9 bases at V and 5 bases at J, with 9 bases between the two ends. The CDR3 length is 11 residues.

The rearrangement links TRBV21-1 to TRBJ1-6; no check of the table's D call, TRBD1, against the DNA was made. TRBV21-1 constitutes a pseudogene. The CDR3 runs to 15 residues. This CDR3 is CASSKCPGYGSPLHF. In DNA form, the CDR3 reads TGTGCCAGCAGCAAATGTCCAGGGTACGGTTCACCCCTCCACTTT.

The CDR3 sequence: CASSLKGSRSWTPNSPLHF. The DNA for the CDR3 is TGTGCCAGCAGCTTAAAGGGGTCACGGAGTTGGACCCCTAATTCACCCCTCCACTTT. This chain links TRBV11-2 with TRBJ1-6; D possibly corresponds to TRBD1 (5 bases). This CDR3 is built from 19 residues. Looked up from germline, CDR1 is SGHAT and CDR2 is FQNNGV. The V end lost 2 bases, the J end lost 6 bases, and 23 bases lay between the germline ends.

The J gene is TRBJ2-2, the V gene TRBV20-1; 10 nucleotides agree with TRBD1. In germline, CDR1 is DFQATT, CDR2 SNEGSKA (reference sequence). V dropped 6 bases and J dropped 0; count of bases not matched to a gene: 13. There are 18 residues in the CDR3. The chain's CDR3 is CSAPGQGPLFANTGELFF. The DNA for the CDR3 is TGCAGTGCGCCGGGACAGGGGCCTCTGTTCGCGAACACCGGGGAGCTGTTTTTT.